This T cell receptor (beta chain) was sequenced in a study of OX40 agonist ivuxolimab in advanced cancers. The study's findings and limits: Relative to CD4+, CD8+ T cells held more expanded clones on average. Normalized T-cell clonal expansion was also low in a subset of nonresponders.

V lost 2 bases, J lost 3 bases, and 5 bases stayed unmatched. CDR3 length: 15 amino acids. Germline V lookup: CDR1 SGDLS, CDR2 YYNGEE. Blood sampling was done at baseline, cycle 4 day 1, and cycle 7 day 1. Clones were read by immunoSEQ multiplex PCR, and TCRdb kept only the in-frame ones, dropping some. The repertoire includes more than 40,000 clones, just over 85% of them detected once, and less than 3.5% sits in the top ten. Worth noting for this clone: The antigen remains undetermined.

The chain is built from TRBV9 and TRBJ2-1; 7 bases line up with TRBD1. The specimen comprised CD4+ or CD8+ T cells sorted from blood, sampled in a trial of the OX40 agonist ivuxolimab. The TCR sequence derives from an adult with an advanced solid tumor such as melanoma, head and neck, liver or kidney cancer. CDR3 protein: CASSVTGTDYNEQFF. In nucleotides, the CDR3 is TGTGCCAGCAGCGTCACCGGGACAGACTACAATGAGCAGTTCTTC. Based on the CDR3 plus reference TRBV9 and TRBJ2-1, the full variable domain is DSGVTQTPKHLITATGQRVTLRCSPRSGDLSVYWYQQSLDQGLQFLIQYYNGEERAKGNILERFSAQQFPDLHSELNLSSLELGDSALYFCASSVTGTDYNEQFFGPGTRLTVL.